This T cell receptor (beta chain) was obtained from a study of T cells in lung cancer brain metastases. The wider study: Tobacco use history was present in about 85% of the roughly 20 patients, median roughly 40 pack-years.

Sequencing used immunoSEQ multiplex PCR; TCRdb keeps in-frame clones, though not all of them. The sample holds over 4,500 clones, roughly 84% seen once. Trimming took 9 bases from V and 8 from J, leaving 24 bases between them. Germline V gives CDR1 SGHNT, CDR2 YYREEE (reference sequence). This CDR3 spans 14 amino acids. In regard to this clone: Its antigen is unknown.

Study-level results: Brain metastases had fewer unique productive clones than primaries (median around 1,500 versus 4,400). Most clones were lesion-specific, with limited overlap between paired lesions (Morisita roughly 0.21).

The chain has TRBV5-4 and TRBJ2-7; D is unclear. Material for sequencing was tumor tissue from the primary lung tumor. This TCR was recovered from a woman between 50 and 59 years old with non-small cell lung cancer. The CDR3 nucleotides are TGTGCCACCCGCAAGTCGTCCGGGCTTACGAAGCAGTACTTC. It yields the protein CATRKSSGLTKQYF.